This TCR beta chain stems from a study of graft-versus-host responses after intestinal transplantation. Germline V gives CDR1 SEHNR, CDR2 FQNEAQ (reference sequence). V dropped 2 bases and J dropped 6 bases, with 13 bases sitting between them. CDR3 length: 14 residues. Measured with immunoSEQ multiplex PCR; TCRdb has only the in-frame clones, and not every one. Among about 92,000 clones listed, roughly 87% were seen once. Concerning this clone: The antigen is not known.

The receptor was derived from a human donor who received an intestinal transplant. The material sequenced was unstimulated CD8+ T cells sorted from spleen or lymph node cells, taken before intestinal transplant. The genes are TRBV7-9 and TRBJ1-2; D remains unclear. The CDR3 protein is CASSLNGETHGYTF. For the CDR3, the DNA is TGTGCCAGCAGCTTAAATGGGGAAACTCATGGCTACACCTTC. The whole variable domain, remainder taken from reference TRBV7-9 and TRBJ1-2, is DTGVSQNPRHKITKRGQNVTFRCDPISEHNRLYWYRQTLGQGPEFLTYFQNEAQLEKSRLLSDRFSAERPKGSFSTLEIQRTEQGDSAMYLCASSLNGETHGYTFGSGTRLTVV.